This T cell receptor beta chain is from a study of T cell responses to AZD1222 COVID-19 vaccine. CDR1 is SEHNR and CDR2 is FQNEAQ in the germline V gene (reference sequence). This CDR3 comprises 17 residues. J lost 1 base, V lost 5 bases, and 10 bases had no gene match. A single count supports this clone. Its target is not known. Only in-frame clones appear in the TCRdb table, and some are missing; sequencing was by immunoSEQ multiplex PCR. The sample carries approximately 120,000 clones, around 90% recorded once. Study-wide findings and caveats: The repertoires were collected only after the peak T cell response. The donors showed a predominance of white British ancestry and of females, with possible underestimation of clonal diversity.

This TCR came from an adult in good health. The rearrangement joins TRBV7-9 to TRBJ2-4; 8 positions match TRBD2. The specimen was peripheral blood, collected on day 0 of AZD1222 vaccination. CDR3: CASSPTSANGAKNIQYF. CDR3 nucleotides: TGTGCCAGCAGCCCGACTAGCGCGAATGGGGCCAAAAACATTCAGTACTTC.